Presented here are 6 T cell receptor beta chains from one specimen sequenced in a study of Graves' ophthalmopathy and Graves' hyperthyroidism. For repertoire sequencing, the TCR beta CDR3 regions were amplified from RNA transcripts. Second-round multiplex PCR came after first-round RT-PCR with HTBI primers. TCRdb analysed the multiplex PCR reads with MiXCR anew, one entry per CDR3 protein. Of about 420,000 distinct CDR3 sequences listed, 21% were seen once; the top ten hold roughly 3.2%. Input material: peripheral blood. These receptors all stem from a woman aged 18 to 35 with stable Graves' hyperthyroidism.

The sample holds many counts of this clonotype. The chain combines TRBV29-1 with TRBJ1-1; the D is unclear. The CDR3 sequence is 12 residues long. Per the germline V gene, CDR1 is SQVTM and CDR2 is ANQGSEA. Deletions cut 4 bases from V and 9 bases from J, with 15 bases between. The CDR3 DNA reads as TGCAGCGTTGGTTTGATCAGCTCTCAAGCTTTCTTT. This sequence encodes CSVGLISSQAFF.

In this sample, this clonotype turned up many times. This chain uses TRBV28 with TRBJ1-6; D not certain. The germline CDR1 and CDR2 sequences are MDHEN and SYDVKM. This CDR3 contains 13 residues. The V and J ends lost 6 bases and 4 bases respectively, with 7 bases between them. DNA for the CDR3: TGTGCCAGCAGCGCCCAATATAATTCACCCCTCCACTTT. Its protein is CASSAQYNSPLHF.

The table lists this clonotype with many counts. CDR3 in DNA: TGTGCCAGCAGTCTGGACCGAGCAAATTCACCCCTCCACTTT. Its protein product is CASSLDRANSPLHF. The rearrangement joins TRBV6-2 or TRBV6-3 to TRBJ1-6; no definite D call. V was pared by 5 bases and J by 7 bases, with 12 bases between. Germline loops: CDR1 MNHEY, CDR2 SVGEGT. The CDR3 is made up of 14 amino acids.

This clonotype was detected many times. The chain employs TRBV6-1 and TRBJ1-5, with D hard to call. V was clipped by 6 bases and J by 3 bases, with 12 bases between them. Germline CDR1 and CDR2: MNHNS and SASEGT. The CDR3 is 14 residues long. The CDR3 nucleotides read TGTGCCAGCAGCCCGGTGGGTTTCAATCAGCCCCAGCATTTT. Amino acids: CASSPVGFNQPQHF.

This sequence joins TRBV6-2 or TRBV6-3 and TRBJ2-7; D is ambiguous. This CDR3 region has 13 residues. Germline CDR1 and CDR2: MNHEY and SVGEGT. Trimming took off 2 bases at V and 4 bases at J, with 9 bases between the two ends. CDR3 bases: TGTGCCAGCAGTTACCCCTATGGATACGAGCAGTACTTC. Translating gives CASSYPYGYEQYF.

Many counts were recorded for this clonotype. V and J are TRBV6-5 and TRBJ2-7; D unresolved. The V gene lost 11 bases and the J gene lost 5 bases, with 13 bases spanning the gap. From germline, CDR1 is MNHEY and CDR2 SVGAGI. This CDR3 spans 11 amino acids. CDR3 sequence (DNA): TGTGCCGCCGGGCTGGGCCACGAGCAGTACTTC. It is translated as CAAGLGHEQYF.